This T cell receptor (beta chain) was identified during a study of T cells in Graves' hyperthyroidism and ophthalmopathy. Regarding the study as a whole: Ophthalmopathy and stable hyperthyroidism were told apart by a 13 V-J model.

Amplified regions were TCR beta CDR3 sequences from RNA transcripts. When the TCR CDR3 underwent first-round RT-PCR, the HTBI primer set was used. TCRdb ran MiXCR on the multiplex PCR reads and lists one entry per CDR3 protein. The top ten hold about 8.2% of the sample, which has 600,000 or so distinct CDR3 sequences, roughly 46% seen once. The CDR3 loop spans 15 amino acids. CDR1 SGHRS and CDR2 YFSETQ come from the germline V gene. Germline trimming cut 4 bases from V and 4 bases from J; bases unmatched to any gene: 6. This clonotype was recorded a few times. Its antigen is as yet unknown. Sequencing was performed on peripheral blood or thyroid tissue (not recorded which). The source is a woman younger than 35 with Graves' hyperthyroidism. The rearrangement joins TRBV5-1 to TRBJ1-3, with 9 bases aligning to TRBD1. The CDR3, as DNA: TGCGCCAGCAGCGCGCGGACAGGGGTAGGAAACACCATATATTTT. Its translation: CASSARTGVGNTIYF.